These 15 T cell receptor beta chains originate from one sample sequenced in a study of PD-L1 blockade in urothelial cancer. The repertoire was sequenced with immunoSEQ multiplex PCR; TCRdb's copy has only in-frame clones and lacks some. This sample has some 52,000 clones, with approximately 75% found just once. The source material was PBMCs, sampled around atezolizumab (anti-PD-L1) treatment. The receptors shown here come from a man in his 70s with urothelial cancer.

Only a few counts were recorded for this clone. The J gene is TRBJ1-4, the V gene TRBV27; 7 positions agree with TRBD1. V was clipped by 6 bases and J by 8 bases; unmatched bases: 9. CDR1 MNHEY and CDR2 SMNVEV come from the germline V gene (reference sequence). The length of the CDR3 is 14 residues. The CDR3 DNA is TGTGCCAGCAGGACTCCGGGACAGCCCGAAAAACTGTTTTTT. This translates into CASRTPGQPEKLFF.

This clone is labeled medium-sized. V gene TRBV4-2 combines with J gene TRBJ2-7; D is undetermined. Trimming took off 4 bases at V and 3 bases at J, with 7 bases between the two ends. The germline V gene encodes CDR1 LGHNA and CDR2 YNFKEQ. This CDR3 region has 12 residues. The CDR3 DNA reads TGTGCCAGCAGCCTAGACAACTACGAGCAGTACTTC. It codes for CASSLDNYEQYF.

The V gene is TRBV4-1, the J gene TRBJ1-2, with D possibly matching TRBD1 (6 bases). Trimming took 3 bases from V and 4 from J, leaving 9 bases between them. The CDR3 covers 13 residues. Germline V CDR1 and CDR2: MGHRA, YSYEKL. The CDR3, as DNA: TGCGCCAGCAGCCAGGACAGCATCTATGGCTACACCTTC. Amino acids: CASSQDSIYGYTF.

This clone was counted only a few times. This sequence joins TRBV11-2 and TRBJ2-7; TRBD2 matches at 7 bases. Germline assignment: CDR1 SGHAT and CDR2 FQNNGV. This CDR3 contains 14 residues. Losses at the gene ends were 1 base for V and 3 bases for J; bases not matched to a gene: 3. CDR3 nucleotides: TGTGCCAGCAGCTTAGGCCCGGGGGGCTACGAGCAGTACTTC. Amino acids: CASSLGPGGYEQYF.

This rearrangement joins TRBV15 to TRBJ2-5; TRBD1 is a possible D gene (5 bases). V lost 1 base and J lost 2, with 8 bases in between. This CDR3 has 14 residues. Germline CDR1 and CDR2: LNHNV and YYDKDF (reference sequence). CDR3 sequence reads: CATSRGTQQETQYF. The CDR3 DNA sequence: TGTGCCACCAGCAGAGGGACACAACAAGAGACCCAGTACTTC.

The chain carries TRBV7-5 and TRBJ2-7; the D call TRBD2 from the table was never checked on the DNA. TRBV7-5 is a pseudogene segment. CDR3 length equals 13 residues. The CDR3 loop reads CVRSTPGDYEQYF. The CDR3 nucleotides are TGTGTCAGAAGCACCCCCGGGGATTACGAGCAGTACTTC.

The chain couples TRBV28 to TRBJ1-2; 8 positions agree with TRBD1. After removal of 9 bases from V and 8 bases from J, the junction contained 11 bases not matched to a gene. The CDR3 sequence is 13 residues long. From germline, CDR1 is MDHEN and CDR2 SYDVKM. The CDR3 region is CASSQGAGGGYTF. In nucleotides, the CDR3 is TGTGCCAGTTCTCAGGGGGCGGGTGGCGGCTACACCTTC.

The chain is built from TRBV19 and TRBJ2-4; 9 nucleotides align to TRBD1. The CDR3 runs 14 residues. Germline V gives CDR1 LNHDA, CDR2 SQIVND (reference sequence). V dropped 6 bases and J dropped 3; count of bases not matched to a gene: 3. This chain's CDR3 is CASSPTGGKNIQYF. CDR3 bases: TGTGCCAGTAGCCCGACAGGGGGCAAAAACATTCAGTACTTC.

CDR3 DNA sequence: TGTGCCAGCAGCTTATTACGGATAACAGGGGGCAAAGTAGCTGGGGAAAAACTGTTTTTT. Protein sequence: CASSLLRITGGKVAGEKLFF. The chain carries TRBV7-8 and TRBJ1-4, with 9 bases identical to TRBD1. The CDR3 runs to 20 residues. Looked up from germline, CDR1 is SGHVS and CDR2 is FQNEAQ. The trim removed 2 bases at V and 8 bases at J, leaving 21 bases unmatched.

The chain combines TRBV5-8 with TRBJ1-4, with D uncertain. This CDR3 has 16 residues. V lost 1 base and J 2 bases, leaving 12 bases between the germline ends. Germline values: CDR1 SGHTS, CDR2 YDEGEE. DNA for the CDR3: TGTGCCAGCAGCTTGCGGGGTTCTAGGACTAATGAAAAACTGTTTTTT. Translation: CASSLRGSRTNEKLFF.

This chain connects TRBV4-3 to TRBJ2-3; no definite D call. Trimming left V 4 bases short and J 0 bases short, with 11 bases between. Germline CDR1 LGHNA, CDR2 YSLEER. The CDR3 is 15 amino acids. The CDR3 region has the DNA TGCGCCAGCAGCCCTAAGCTCTTTAGCACAGATACGCAGTATTTT. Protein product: CASSPKLFSTDTQYF.

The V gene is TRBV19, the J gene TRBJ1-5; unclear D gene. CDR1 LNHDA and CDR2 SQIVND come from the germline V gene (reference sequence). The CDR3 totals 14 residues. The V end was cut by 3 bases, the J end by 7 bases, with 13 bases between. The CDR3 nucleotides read TGTGCCAGTAGTATCCAAGGAGGTGGCCAGCCCCAGCATTTT. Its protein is CASSIQGGGQPQHF.

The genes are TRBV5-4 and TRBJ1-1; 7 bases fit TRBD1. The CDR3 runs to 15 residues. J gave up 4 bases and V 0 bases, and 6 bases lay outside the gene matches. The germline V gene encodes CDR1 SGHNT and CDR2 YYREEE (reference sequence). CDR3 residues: CASSLAPGGSTEAFF. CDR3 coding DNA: TGTGCCAGCAGCTTGGCCCCAGGGGGAAGCACTGAAGCTTTCTTT.

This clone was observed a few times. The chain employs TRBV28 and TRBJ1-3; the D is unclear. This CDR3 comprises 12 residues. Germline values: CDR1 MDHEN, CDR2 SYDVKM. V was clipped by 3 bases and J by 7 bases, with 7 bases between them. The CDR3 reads CASSLGGNTIYF. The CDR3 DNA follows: TGTGCCAGCAGTTTGGGCGGGAACACCATATATTTT.

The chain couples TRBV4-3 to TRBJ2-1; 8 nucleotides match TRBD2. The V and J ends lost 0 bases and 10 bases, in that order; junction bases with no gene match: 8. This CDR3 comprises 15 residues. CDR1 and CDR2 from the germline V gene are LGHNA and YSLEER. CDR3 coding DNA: TGCGCCAGCAGCCAAGATATCGAGCGGGGGTTGGAGCAGTTCTTC. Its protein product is CASSQDIERGLEQFF.